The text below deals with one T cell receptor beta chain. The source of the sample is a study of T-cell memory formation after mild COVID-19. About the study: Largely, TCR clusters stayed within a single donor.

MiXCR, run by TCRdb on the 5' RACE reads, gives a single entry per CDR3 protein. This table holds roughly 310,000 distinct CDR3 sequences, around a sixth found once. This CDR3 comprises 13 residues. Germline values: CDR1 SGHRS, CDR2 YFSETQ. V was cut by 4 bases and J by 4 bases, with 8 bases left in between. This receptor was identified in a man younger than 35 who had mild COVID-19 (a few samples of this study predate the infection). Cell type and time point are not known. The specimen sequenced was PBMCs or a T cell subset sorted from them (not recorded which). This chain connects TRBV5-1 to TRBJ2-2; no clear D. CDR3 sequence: CASSLGPTGELFF. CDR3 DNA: TGCGCCAGCAGCCTTGGACCCACCGGGGAGCTGTTTTTT.